This is a list of T cell receptor beta chains from one sample in a study of control samples from healthy donors and cancer patients. Measured with immunoSEQ multiplex PCR; TCRdb has only the in-frame clones, and not every one. The data hold around 150,000 clones, with 70% to 90% observed a single time. Source material: blood. The receptors come from a man aged 25 to 40 in good health. CDR3s leave out the opening cysteine and the closing phenylalanine or tryptophan. The order of the fields is V gene, clone size, J gene, CDR3 protein. Expanded clones are given a class, and other clones once, few, many or no size at all.

TRBV3-1/TRBV3-2	.	TRBJ2-3	ASSPRGAPSTDTQY
TRBV18	.	TRBJ2-3	ASSRSTGGTFASTDTQY
TRBV6-5	.	TRBJ1-1	ASTPPGGRNTEAF
TRBV28	.	TRBJ1-1	ASSLAVRHTEAF
TRBV6-4	.	TRBJ1-5	ASSDSGQGPNQPQH
TRBV29-1	few	TRBJ1-1	SVVTGGNTEAF
TRBV7-8	.	TRBJ1-5	ASSSLTLHRYSNQPQH
TRBV19	once	TRBJ2-7	ASSNGMPNFYEQY
TRBV18	few	TRBJ2-5	ASSRGMQETQY
TRBV7-3	.	TRBJ1-3	ASSLNAGNTIY
TRBV5-1	.	TRBJ2-3	ASSLPSTDTQY